This passage covers 22 T cell receptor beta chains from one sample sequenced in a study of neurological immune-mediated disorders. TCRdb re-derived calls from the 5' RACE reads in MiXCR, one entry per CDR3 protein. There are around 50,000 distinct CDR3 sequences in the sample; 3% to 4% occur only once, and more than 2.5% lies in the top ten. The sample consisted of PBMCs. These TCRs come from a woman in her twenties or thirties with multiple sclerosis.

This clonotype was counted only a few times. J is TRBJ2-7 and V is TRBV18, with no clear D. Germline V gene lookup returns CDR1 KGHSH and CDR2 LQKENI. The V end was cut by 2 bases, the J end by 8 bases, with 19 bases between. The CDR3 contains 15 residues. The CDR3 reads CASSPSPAADAQQYF. The CDR3 DNA is TGTGCCAGCTCACCATCCCCCGCGGCCGACGCCCAGCAGTACTTC.

This clonotype was recorded at least ten times. The chain combines TRBV7-2 with TRBJ2-1; 8 positions agree with TRBD2. Trimming at V came to 4 bases and at J to 9 bases, leaving 11 bases not matched to a gene. The CDR3 length is 15 residues. CDR1 and CDR2 (germline): SGHTA, FQGNSA. CDR3: CASSSSLAGVLEQFF. CDR3 sequence (DNA): TGTGCCAGCAGCTCTTCCCTAGCGGGCGTCCTTGAGCAGTTCTTC. Filled out from reference TRBV7-2 and TRBJ2-1, the complete variable domain reads GAGVSQSPSNKVTEKGKDVELRCDPISGHTALYWYRQSLGQGLEFLIYFQGNSAPDKSGLPSDRFSAERTGGSVSTLTIQRTQQEDSAVYLCASSSSLAGVLEQFFGPGTRLTVL.

This clonotype was counted many times. This sequence joins TRBV12-3 or TRBV12-4 and TRBJ1-6; D is undetermined. The V gene lost 2 bases and the J gene lost 6 bases, with 11 bases spanning the gap. The CDR3 sequence is 15 residues long. The DNA for the CDR3 is TGTGCCAGCAGTTTATCGGGGATGGGTAATTCACCCCTCCACTTT. It encodes CASSLSGMGNSPLHF.

The table lists this clonotype with many counts. The rearrangement joins TRBV6-2 or TRBV6-3 to TRBJ2-3; a possible D gene is TRBD1 (5 bases). Germline lookup yields CDR1 MNHEY and CDR2 SVGEGT. The CDR3 contains 13 residues. V was trimmed by 8 bases and J by 4 bases, leaving 13 bases between them. In nucleotides, the CDR3 is TGTGCCAGCGGCAGGGCCTCTTCAGATACGCAGTATTTT. It encodes CASGRASSDTQYF.

In this sample, this clonotype turned up many times. This rearrangement joins TRBV20-1 to TRBJ2-1; 13 bases line up with TRBD2. Germline V CDR1 and CDR2: DFQATT, SNEGSKA (reference sequence). After removal of 3 bases from V and 2 bases from J, the junction contained 4 bases not matched to a gene. The length of the CDR3 is 16 residues. The CDR3 here is CSARRGLAGAYNEQFF. The DNA for the CDR3 is TGCAGTGCTAGGCGAGGACTAGCGGGAGCCTACAATGAGCAGTTCTTC.

This clonotype was counted many times. CDR3 nucleotide sequence: TGTGCCAGCGGACTAGCGGGATCCGAGACCCAGTACTTC. Amino acid sequence: CASGLAGSETQYF. This sequence joins TRBV24-1 and TRBJ2-5; 12 bases agree with TRBD2. Losses at the gene ends were 11 bases for V and 5 bases for J; bases not matched to a gene: 5. The germline CDR1 and CDR2 sequences are KGHDR and SFDVKD. This CDR3 spans 13 amino acids.

This chain joins TRBV25-1 and TRBJ2-5; 7 bases agree with TRBD1. The CDR3 contains 13 residues. Germline CDR1 reads MGHDK; CDR2 reads SYGVNS. Trimming removed 8 bases from V and 5 bases from J; junction bases left unmatched: 8. In nucleotides, the CDR3 is TGTGCCAGCCGGTCCGGCAGGGGGGAGACCCAGTACTTC. Protein product: CASRSGRGETQYF.

This clonotype was picked up many times. The CDR3 protein is CASSSGEVYGYTF. The CDR3, as DNA: TGCGCCAGCAGTTCCGGGGAGGTCTATGGCTACACCTTC. This rearrangement joins TRBV5-1 to TRBJ1-2, with D unclear. This CDR3 is 13 amino acids long. Germline assignment: CDR1 SGHRS and CDR2 YFSETQ. The germline V and J ends were trimmed by 5 bases and 4 bases, with 12 bases remaining between them.

At least ten counts were recorded for this clonotype. V is TRBV20-1 and J is TRBJ2-7; perhaps TRBD2 as D (6 bases). Looked up from germline, CDR1 is DFQATT and CDR2 is SNEGSKA (reference sequence). The CDR3 is 14 residues long. V lost 3 bases to trimming and J lost 5 bases, with 17 bases between them. In nucleotides, the CDR3 is TGCAGTGCTAGGCCGGGACTGGTGTTGCACGAGCAGTACTTC. It yields the protein CSARPGLVLHEQYF.

This clonotype was seen a few times. The CDR3 DNA is TGTGCCACCCAGACTAGCGGGGTAACTGGCACAGATACGCAGTATTTT. Its translation is CATQTSGVTGTDTQYF. V is TRBV7-9 and J is TRBJ2-3; 11 nucleotides line up with TRBD2. V shed 10 bases, J shed 1 base, and the junction held 10 bases outside the gene matches. Germline-derived CDR1 and CDR2 are SEHNR and FQNEAQ (reference sequence). The CDR3 is 16 residues long.

This clonotype was detected a few times. The chain is built from TRBV25-1 and TRBJ1-5; TRBD1 might be the D (5 bases). This CDR3 spans 17 amino acids. Germline V gives CDR1 MGHDK, CDR2 SYGVNS. The V and J ends lost 9 bases and 6 bases respectively, with 27 bases between them. The CDR3 here is CASAGTAYPGLSQPQHF. The CDR3 DNA reads TGTGCCAGTGCCGGGACGGCGTACCCCGGGTTGAGTCAGCCCCAGCATTTT.

This clonotype has a count of ten or more. The chain combines TRBV5-1 with TRBJ1-1; D unresolved. There are 14 residues in the CDR3. CDR1 is SGHRS and CDR2 is YFSETQ in the germline V gene. The V end lost 6 bases, the J end lost 1 base, and 13 bases lay between the germline ends. CDR3 sequence: CASMEAPGNTEAFF. The CDR3, as DNA: TGCGCCAGCATGGAGGCACCGGGGAACACTGAAGCTTTCTTT.

This clonotype was observed many times. The chain has TRBV9 and TRBJ1-1; D remains ambiguous. The CDR3 is 14 amino acids. V lost 4 bases and J lost 1, with 11 bases in between. The germline gives CDR1 SGDLS, CDR2 YYNGEE. This CDR3 is CASSSQVENTEAFF. The CDR3 bases are TGTGCCAGCAGCTCCCAGGTAGAGAACACTGAAGCTTTCTTT. The complete variable domain, with remaining parts taken from reference TRBV9 and TRBJ1-1, reads DSGVTQTPKHLITATGQRVTLRCSPRSGDLSVYWYQQSLDQGLQFLIQYYNGEERAKGNILERFSAQQFPDLHSELNLSSLELGDSALYFCASSSQVENTEAFFGQGTRLTVV.

This clonotype was found a few times. This chain links TRBV20-1 with TRBJ1-1; D unclear. The CDR3 runs 12 residues. Trimming removed 3 bases at V and 5 bases at J, with 10 bases between. CDR1 and CDR2 (germline): DFQATT, SNEGSKA (reference sequence). CDR3 coding DNA: TGCAGTGCTAGGACCCGGATGACTGAAGCTTTCTTT. It codes for CSARTRMTEAFF.

This rearrangement joins TRBV10-3 to TRBJ1-1; 8 bases agree with TRBD1. The CDR3 has 14 amino acids. The V segment lost 2 bases and the J segment 6 bases; nucleotides outside the gene matches: 5. CDR1 is ENHRY, CDR2 SYGVKD, per germline. CDR3 nucleotides: TGTGCCATCAGTGAGGATGACAGGGGTGCTGAAGCTTTCTTT. Protein: CAISEDDRGAEAFF.

This clonotype was found many times. The chain employs TRBV6-1 and TRBJ1-5, with D uncertain. From germline, CDR1 is MNHNS and CDR2 SASEGT. CDR3 length: 14 amino acids. Trimming left V 5 bases short and J 4 bases short, with 12 bases between. CDR3 sequence: CASSRLPSNQPQHF. In DNA, the CDR3 is TGTGCCAGCAGTCGACTGCCCTCGAATCAGCCCCAGCATTTT.

This clonotype was counted at least ten times. The chain employs TRBV29-1 and TRBJ1-1, with TRBD1 matching over 7 bases. The ends lost 2 bases at V and 1 base at J; junction bases unmatched: 1. Germline CDR1 reads SQVTM; CDR2 reads ANQGSEA. This CDR3 is built from 13 residues. CDR3 protein: CSVERQGNTEAFF. The CDR3 DNA follows: TGCAGCGTTGAAAGACAGGGGAACACTGAAGCTTTCTTT.

At least ten counts were recorded for this clonotype. This chain connects TRBV7-2 to TRBJ2-7; 7 nucleotides match TRBD2. CDR3 length: 14 residues. Germline V gives CDR1 SGHTA, CDR2 FQGNSA. Unmatched junction bases numbered 5, after V lost 6 bases and J lost 0 bases. Here the CDR3 DNA reads TGTGCCAGCAGTCCCGGGACTACCTCCTACGAGCAGTACTTC. This gives the protein CASSPGTTSYEQYF.

This clonotype was recorded many times. This chain connects TRBV12-3 or TRBV12-4 to TRBJ2-1; D may correspond to TRBD1 or TRBD2 (5 bases each). The CDR3 loop spans 16 amino acids. The V end lost 7 bases, the J end lost 5 bases, and 21 bases lay between the germline ends. CDR3 residues: CASNPRELGVNNEQFF. CDR3 sequence (DNA): TGTGCCAGCAACCCCCGGGAACTAGGGGTTAACAATGAGCAGTTCTTC.

This clonotype was found many times. The V call is TRBV5-1, the J call TRBJ2-7; 13 nucleotides match TRBD2. The CDR3 loop spans 15 amino acids. V was pared by 2 bases and J by 6 bases, with 5 bases of the junction left unmatched. CDR1 and CDR2 (germline): SGHRS, YFSETQ. The CDR3 is CASSLRLAGGGEQYF. CDR3 bases: TGCGCCAGCAGCTTACGACTAGCGGGAGGAGGCGAGCAGTACTTC.

This clonotype came up many times. This sequence joins TRBV4-3 and TRBJ2-7, with 10 bases that match TRBD2. This CDR3 has 14 amino acids. Germline V gene sequence: CDR1 LGHNA, CDR2 YSLEER. The V and J ends lost 5 bases and 6 bases, in that order; junction bases with no gene match: 7. The CDR3 protein is CASSGTAGGPEQYF. The DNA for the CDR3 is TGCGCCAGCAGCGGAACAGCGGGAGGGCCCGAGCAGTACTTC.

In its sample, this clonotype was seen many times. The J gene is TRBJ2-1, the V gene TRBV20-1, with 11 bases matching TRBD2. Germline V gene data show CDR1 as DFQATT and CDR2 as SNEGSKA (reference sequence). The CDR3 loop spans 13 amino acids. With V trimmed by 4 bases and J by 5 bases, 1 base remained unmatched. CDR3 residues: CSATSGGNNEQFF. CDR3 nucleotides: TGCAGTGCTACTAGCGGGGGGAACAATGAGCAGTTCTTC.